This is a list of T cell receptor beta chains from one sample in a study of regulatory T cells in long-lasting Graves disease. TCRdb independently ran MiXCR on the multiplex PCR reads; one entry per CDR3 protein. The sample shows some 320,000 distinct CDR3 sequences, 18% of them seen only once. This specimen consisted of peripheral blood mononuclear cells (PBMCs), obtained at new diagnosis, from a patient treated with antithyroid drugs. These receptors all come from a female donor with Graves disease. Each CDR3 is given with its conserved first and last residue. A D gene is named only where the DNA matches it firmly. A clone size is listed for some rows: how often the clone was seen (once, few, many), or a class if it is expanded.

j_call | d_call | v_call | cdr3_length | clone_size | cdr3_aa | cdr3_nt
TRBJ1-5 | TRBD1 | TRBV6-1 | 18 | - | CASSVAVGTGVSNQPQHF | TGTGCCAGCAGTGTTGCAGTAGGGACAGGGGTAAGCAATCAGCCCCAGCATTTT
TRBJ1-5 | - | TRBV2 | 13 | many | CASSQGEPQPQHF | TGTGCCAGCAGTCAAGGGGAACCTCAGCCCCAGCATTTT
TRBJ2-3 | - | TRBV9 | 14 | many | CASSKSGAEDTQYF | TGTGCCAGCAGCAAGTCGGGAGCTGAAGATACGCAGTATTTT
TRBJ1-5 | - | TRBV7-8 | 15 | few | CASSFGGLGNQPQHF | TGTGCCAGCAGCTTCGGGGGACTGGGAAATCAGCCCCAGCATTTT
TRBJ2-1 | - | TRBV5-1 | 15 | many | CASSPDANRGNEQFF | TGCGCCAGCAGCCCCGACGCAAATCGGGGCAATGAGCAGTTCTTC
TRBJ2-1 | - | TRBV9 | 14 | few | CASSVGGQNNEQFF | TGTGCCAGCAGCGTAGGTGGACAGAACAATGAGCAGTTCTTC
TRBJ2-2 | - | TRBV12-3/TRBV12-4 | 15 | few | CASSYVEWDTGELFF | TGTGCCAGCAGTTATGTTGAGTGGGATACCGGGGAGCTGTTTTTT
TRBJ2-4 | - | TRBV20-1 | 15 | many | CSASSLGTPENIQYF | TGCAGTGCTAGTTCCCTAGGGACGCCTGAAAACATTCAGTACTTC
TRBJ2-5 | - | TRBV20-1 | 13 | many | CSARGQPWETQYF | TGCAGTGCTAGAGGACAGCCATGGGAGACCCAGTACTTC
TRBJ2-7 | TRBD1 | TRBV7-9 | 15 | many | CASSLNRGRGSEQYF | TGTGCCAGCAGCCTTAACAGGGGACGAGGGAGCGAGCAGTACTTC
TRBJ1-1 | - | TRBV3-1 | 14 | - | CASSPERDSRPAFF | TGTGCCAGCAGCCCAGAAAGGGACTCCCGGCCGGCTTTCTTT
TRBJ2-2 | - | TRBV20-1 | 20 | many | CRPGGGSRWWRPMNTGELFF | TGCAGGCCAGGAGGGGGTAGTAGATGGTGGAGACCGATGAACACCGGGGAGCTGTTTTTT
TRBJ1-1 | - | TRBV5-1 | 14 | many | CASSLSGMNTEAFF | TGCGCCAGCAGCTTGTCCGGCATGAACACTGAAGCTTTCTTT
TRBJ2-3 | - | TRBV20-1 | 16 | many | CSARGDGWLDTDTQYF | TGCAGTGCTAGAGGGGATGGGTGGCTAGACACAGATACGCAGTATTTT
TRBJ2-7 | TRBD2 | TRBV20-1 | 12 | many | CPGVREGLEQYF | TGCCCTGGGGTCCGGGAGGGCCTCGAGCAGTACTTC
TRBJ2-3 | - | TRBV7-9 | 13 | many | CASSPKGPDTQYF | TGTGCCAGCAGCCCTAAAGGACCAGATACGCAGTATTTT
TRBJ2-3 | - | TRBV12-3/TRBV12-4 | 12 | many | CASSLWTDTQYF | TGTGCCAGCAGTTTATGGACAGATACGCAGTATTTT
TRBJ1-2 | TRBD1 | TRBV12-3/TRBV12-4 | 15 | many | CASSLGTGRDYGYTF | TGTGCCAGCAGTCTAGGGACAGGGAGGGACTATGGCTACACCTTC
TRBJ1-2 | - | TRBV19 | 14 | many | CASSTTGGGYGYTF | TGTGCCAGTAGTACAACCGGCGGTGGCTATGGCTACACCTTC
TRBJ2-2 | TRBD2 | TRBV5-1 | 16 | many | CASSLLSSGPTGELFF | TGCGCCAGCAGCTTGTTATCTAGCGGACCCACCGGGGAGCTGTTTTTT
TRBJ2-3 | TRBD2 | TRBV28 | 16 | many | CASSQGLAGARDTQYF | TGTGCCAGCAGCCAGGGACTAGCGGGAGCGAGAGATACGCAGTATTTT
TRBJ2-7 | - | TRBV7-9 | 14 | once | CASSAVLGSYEQYF | TGTGCCAGCAGCGCTGTTCTGGGCTCCTACGAGCAGTACTTC
TRBJ1-5 | - | TRBV9 | 14 | few | CASSVGRINQPQHF | TGTGCCAGCAGCGTAGGAAGGATCAATCAGCCCCAGCATTTT
TRBJ2-1 | - | TRBV2 | 16 | many | CASRGGGGGSYNEQFF | TGTGCCAGCAGGGGGGGAGGGGGGGGGTCCTACAATGAGCAGTTCTTC
TRBJ2-7 | - | TRBV15 | 16 | - | CATSREGKEGSYEQYF | TGTGCCACCAGCAGAGAGGGGAAGGAGGGCTCCTACGAGCAGTACTTC
TRBJ1-2 | - | TRBV6-5 | 14 | many | CASSYGEGYYGYTF | TGTGCCAGCAGTTACGGCGAGGGATACTATGGCTACACCTTC
TRBJ1-6 | - | TRBV3-1 | 14 | many | CASSSDSASSPLHF | TGTGCCAGCAGCTCCGACAGCGCCTCATCCCCCCTCCACTTT
TRBJ2-5 | - | TRBV30 | 15 | many | CAWNPGGHLQETQYF | TGTGCCTGGAATCCCGGGGGACACCTTCAAGAGACCCAGTACTTC
TRBJ1-2 | TRBD1 | TRBV2 | 13 | many | CASSPGTGNGYTF | TGTGCCAGCAGTCCCGGGACAGGGAATGGCTACACCTTC
TRBJ1-1 | - | TRBV4-1 | 17 | - | CASSQSFGGASDTEAFF | TGCGCCAGCAGCCAGTCGTTCGGGGGCGCCTCGGACACTGAAGCTTTCTTT
TRBJ1-1 | - | TRBV30 | 13 | many | CAWSSEGFTEAFF | TGTGCCTGGAGCTCCGAGGGTTTTACCGAAGCTTTCTTT
TRBJ2-7 | - | TRBV27 | 16 | many | CASSWGRGRATYEQYF | TGTGCCAGCAGTTGGGGCAGGGGCAGGGCCACCTACGAGCAGTACTTC
TRBJ2-7 | - | TRBV7-3 | 13 | few | CASSLNVGGEQYF | TGTGCCAGCAGCTTAAATGTGGGAGGCGAGCAGTACTTC
TRBJ2-1 | TRBD2 | TRBV7-9 | 16 | many | CASSRTSGREIYEQFF | TGTGCCAGCAGCAGGACTAGCGGGAGGGAAATCTATGAGCAGTTCTTC
TRBJ1-1 | - | TRBV30 | 14 | many | CAWAQDVMGTEAFF | TGTGCCTGGGCTCAGGACGTGATGGGCACTGAAGCTTTCTTT
TRBJ2-3 | - | TRBV13 | 14 | - | CASLGGPDTDTQYF | TGTGCCAGCCTCGGGGGCCCGGACACAGATACGCAGTATTTT
TRBJ2-3 | - | TRBV25-1 | 13 | few | CATSRGNLDTQYF | TGTGCCACCTCCCGGGGGAACCTAGATACGCAGTATTTT
TRBJ2-7 | - | TRBV29-1 | 12 | few | CSVEEQGYEQYF | TGCAGCGTTGAAGAACAGGGATACGAGCAGTACTTC
TRBJ1-1 | TRBD1 | TRBV2 | 16 | - | CASSPTTGGVGTEAFF | TGTGCCAGCAGCCCTACGACAGGGGGCGTCGGCACTGAAGCTTTCTTT
TRBJ2-1 | TRBD2 | TRBV28 | 15 | many | CASRAGLAGINEQFF | TGTGCCAGCAGGGCCGGACTAGCGGGAATCAATGAGCAGTTCTTC
TRBJ2-7 | - | TRBV24-1 | 12 | many | CATSGLSYEQYF | TGTGCCACCAGTGGATTGTCCTACGAGCAGTACTTC
TRBJ2-7 | TRBD2 | TRBV4-2 | 18 | - | CASSQDLRLAAPGGEQYF | TGTGCCAGCAGCCAAGATCTTCGGCTAGCGGCCCCTGGGGGGGAGCAGTACTTC
TRBJ2-3 | TRBD2 | TRBV6-5 | 15 | - | CASSLLAGDTDTQYF | TGTGCCAGCAGCTTACTAGCGGGAGACACAGATACGCAGTATTTT
TRBJ2-3 | - | TRBV15 | 13 | many | CATLGPGTDTQYF | TGTGCCACCCTCGGCCCCGGCACAGATACGCAGTATTTT
TRBJ1-1 | - | TRBV6-1 | 11 | - | CASSESTPAFF | TGCGCCAGCAGTGAGTCGACGCCAGCTTTCTTT
TRBJ2-5 | - | TRBV27 | 11 | many | CASSHQETQYF | TGTGCCAGCAGTCACCAAGAGACCCAGTACTTC
TRBJ2-5 | TRBD1 | TRBV12-3/TRBV12-4 | 16 | many | CASSPPGGGLRGTQYF | TGTGCCAGCAGCCCACCAGGGGGCGGCTTAAGAGGGACCCAGTACTTC
TRBJ2-7 | - | TRBV28 | 13 | few | CASSYRGLNEQYF | TGTGCCAGCAGTTATCGGGGTCTCAACGAGCAGTACTTC
TRBJ2-7 | TRBD2 | TRBV10-3 | 18 | - | CAISESSLVGGWSYEQYF | TGTGCCATCAGTGAGTCGAGCCTGGTGGGAGGGTGGTCCTACGAGCAGTACTTC